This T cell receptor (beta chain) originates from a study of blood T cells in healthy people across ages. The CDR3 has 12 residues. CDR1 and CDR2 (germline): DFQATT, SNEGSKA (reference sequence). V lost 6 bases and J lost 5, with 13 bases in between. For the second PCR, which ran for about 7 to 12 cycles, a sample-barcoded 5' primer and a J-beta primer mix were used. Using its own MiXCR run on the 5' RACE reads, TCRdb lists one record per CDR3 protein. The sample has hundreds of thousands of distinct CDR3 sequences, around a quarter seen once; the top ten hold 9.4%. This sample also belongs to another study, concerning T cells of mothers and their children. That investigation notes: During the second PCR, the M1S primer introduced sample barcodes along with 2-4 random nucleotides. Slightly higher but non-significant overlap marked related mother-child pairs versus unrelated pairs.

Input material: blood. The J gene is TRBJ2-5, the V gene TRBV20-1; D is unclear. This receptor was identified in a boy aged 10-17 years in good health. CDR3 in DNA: TGCAGTGCCATCGCAAAGCCGGAGACCCAGTACTTC. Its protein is CSAIAKPETQYF.